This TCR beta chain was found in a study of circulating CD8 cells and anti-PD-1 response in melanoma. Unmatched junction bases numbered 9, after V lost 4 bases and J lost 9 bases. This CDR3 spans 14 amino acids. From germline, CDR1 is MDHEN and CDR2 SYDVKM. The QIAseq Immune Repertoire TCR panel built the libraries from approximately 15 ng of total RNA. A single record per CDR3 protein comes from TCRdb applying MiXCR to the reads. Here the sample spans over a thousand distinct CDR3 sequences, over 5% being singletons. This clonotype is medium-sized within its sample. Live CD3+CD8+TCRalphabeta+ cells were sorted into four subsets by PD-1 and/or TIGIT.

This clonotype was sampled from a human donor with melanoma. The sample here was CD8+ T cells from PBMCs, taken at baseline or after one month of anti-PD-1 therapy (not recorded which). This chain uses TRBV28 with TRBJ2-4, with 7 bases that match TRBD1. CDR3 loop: CASSSHRGEGIQYF. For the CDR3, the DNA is TGTGCCAGCAGTTCCCACAGGGGTGAGGGCATTCAGTACTTC.